This passage covers 17 T cell receptor beta chains from one sample sequenced in a study of tumor and adjacent non-tumor tissue in lung cancer. The library came from three nested PCR rounds adapted from ARM-PCR protocols. MiXCR, run by TCRdb on the multiplex PCR reads, gives a single entry per CDR3 protein. The sample has approximately 70,000 distinct CDR3 sequences, 73% seen once. RNA was extracted from bulk tissue without any cell sorting. The source material was lung tumor tissue. Source of these receptors: a man in his sixties with non-small cell lung cancer.

Regarding this clonotype: This clone may be a read error of a much larger clone one base away. The V gene is TRBV29-1, the J gene TRBJ2-2; a weak D match, TRBD2 (6 bases). The length of the CDR3 is 11 residues. Germline CDR1 reads SQVTM; CDR2 reads ANQGSEA. CDR3 bases: TGCAGCGCTGACTACACCGGGGGGCTGTTTTTT. Translated, it gives CSADYTGGLFF.

This clonotype was seen a few times. The gene calls are TRBV29-1 and TRBJ1-1; perhaps TRBD1 as D (6 bases). The germline CDR1 and CDR2 sequences are SQVTM and ANQGSEA. V lost 7 bases and J 4 bases, leaving 16 bases between the germline ends. This CDR3 is 13 amino acids long. The chain's CDR3 is CSASAGEGTEAFF. The CDR3 DNA reads TGCAGCGCATCGGCAGGGGAGGGCACTGAAGCTTTCTTT.

A word on this clonotype: Compared with germline, one end of the junction differs, possibly owing to a read error. The chain employs TRBV20-1 and TRBJ1-6, with a tentative D call TRBD1 (5 bases). The CDR3 consists of 19 residues. Germline V gene lookup returns CDR1 DFQATT and CDR2 SNEGSKA (reference sequence). CDR3 coding DNA: TGCAGAGCTAGAGATGCGCAAGTTGGGGCAGTCGGGCATAATTCACCCCTCCACTTT. Its translation: CRARDAQVGAVGHNSPLHF.

The sample holds many counts of this clonotype. CDR3 bases: TGTGCCTGGAGTTTGGGCACAAATCAGCCCCAGCATTTT. It specifies CAWSLGTNQPQHF. The chain has TRBV30 and TRBJ1-5; no clear D. V lost 2 bases to trimming and J lost 4 bases, with 9 bases between them. There are 13 residues in the CDR3. Per the germline V gene, CDR1 is GTSNPN and CDR2 is SVGIG (reference sequence). Full variable domain (remainder filled in from reference TRBV30 and TRBJ1-5): SQTIHQWPATLVQPVGSPLSLECTVEGTSNPNLYWYRQAAGRGLQLLFYSVGIGQISSEVPQNLSASRPQDRQFILSSKKLLLSDSGFYLCAWSLGTNQPQHFGDGTRLSIL.

This clonotype was picked up one time. A much larger clone is a single base away; this may be a read error. The gene calls are TRBV29-1 and TRBJ2-1, with unresolved D. Germline-derived CDR1 and CDR2 are SQVTM and ANQGSEA. V lost 4 bases and J lost 9, with 13 bases in between. This CDR3 spans 12 amino acids. CDR3 bases: TGCAGCGTTGCCCTTCCGGCTCCTGAGCAGTTCTTC. It specifies CSVALPAPEQFF.

This clonotype was detected only once. At one end the junction does not follow the germline gene, possibly because of a read error. V is TRBV2 and J is TRBJ2-7, with a tentative D call TRBD1 (5 bases). This CDR3 region has 13 residues. Germline loops: CDR1 SNHLY, CDR2 FYNNEI. In nucleotides, the CDR3 is TGTGCCAGCGGTGATCAGGGATTTAACGAGCAGTACTTC. Its translation: CASGDQGFNEQYF.

On this clonotype: One end of the junction fails to match germline, which may point to a read error. In DNA form, the CDR3 reads TGTGCCACCAGTCTATCCACGAGTACTGAAGCTTTCTTT. Its protein is CATSLSTSTEAFF. The chain links TRBV12-3 or TRBV12-4 to TRBJ1-1; no definite D call. The CDR3 extends over 13 amino acids.

About this clonotype itself: This sequence may be a read error, since a much larger clone differs from it by one base. This chain connects TRBV12-3 or TRBV12-4 to TRBJ1-1; 7 nucleotides agree with TRBD1. The CDR3 is made up of 16 amino acids. The CDR3 DNA sequence: TGTGCCAGCAGTTTCGGGACAGAGGGCATGAACACTGGAGCTTTCTTT. Its translation is CASSFGTEGMNTGAFF.

This clonotype is medium-sized (0.01 to 0.1%) within its sample. The J gene is TRBJ2-1, the V gene TRBV11-3; D gene ambiguous. V was shortened by 1 base and J by 6 bases, with 7 bases between the two germline ends. CDR3 length equals 13 residues. Germline V gene sequence: CDR1 SGHNT, CDR2 YENEEA. The DNA for the CDR3 is TGTGCCAGCAGCTTAGGACTTATCAATGAGCAGTTCTTC. Amino acid sequence: CASSLGLINEQFF. Combining the CDR3 with reference TRBV11-3 and TRBJ2-1 gives the whole variable domain EAGVVQSPRYKIIEKKQPVAFWCNPISGHNTLYWYLQNLGQGPELLIRYENEEAVDDSQLPKDRFSAERLKGVDSTLKIQPAELGDSAVYLCASSLGLINEQFFGPGTRLTVL.

As regards this clonotype: One junction end does not reproduce the germline sequence, and a read error may be involved. The CDR3 region is CSVEAIQETQYF. The CDR3 bases are TGCAGTGTTGAAGCAATACAAGAGACCCAGTACTTC. The chain carries TRBV29-1 and TRBJ2-5, with no clear D. The CDR3 is made up of 12 amino acids. Germline CDR1 SQVTM, CDR2 ANQGSEA.

As to this clonotype: Relative to the germline gene, one junction end is altered; a read error may explain this. V is TRBV6-5 and J is TRBJ2-1; 7 positions match TRBD2. The germline CDR1 and CDR2 sequences are MNHEY and SVGAGI. This CDR3 has 15 residues. The CDR3 nucleotides are TGTGCCAACAGTTACACGAGCGGGATTCACTATGAGCAGTTCTTC. This gives the protein CANSYTSGIHYEQFF.

The gene calls are TRBV5-5 and TRBJ1-5; 7 nucleotides line up with TRBD1. After removal of 1 base from V and 10 bases from J, the junction contained 11 bases not matched to a gene. This CDR3 has 15 amino acids. In germline, CDR1 is SGHKS, CDR2 YYEKEE (reference sequence). CDR3 sequence reads: CASSLLGGQSLPQHF. CDR3 sequence (DNA): TGTGCCAGCAGCTTGTTGGGGGGACAGTCGTTACCCCAGCATTTT.

For this clonotype: At one boundary the junction diverges from the germline segment, which might be a read error. The V and J genes are TRBV29-1 and TRBJ2-3, with D perhaps TRBD1 (6 bases). Germline CDR1 SQVTM, CDR2 ANQGSEA. The CDR3 is 15 residues long. The CDR3 nucleotides are TGCGGCGTCGAAGGATCGGGGACAACGACAGATACGCAGTATTTT. Encoded protein: CGVEGSGTTTDTQYF.

This chain uses TRBV5-6 with TRBJ2-1, with TRBD2 matching over 8 bases. The length of the CDR3 is 18 residues. Germline loops: CDR1 SGHDT, CDR2 YYEEEE. Trimming at V came to 3 bases and at J to 0 bases, leaving 11 bases not matched to a gene. Here the CDR3 reads CASSSGTGGRSSYNEQFF. The DNA for the CDR3 is TGTGCCAGCAGCTCGGGGACTGGCGGGAGGAGCTCCTACAATGAGCAGTTCTTC.

For this clonotype: The junction shows a germline mismatch at one end, possibly a read error. The chain links TRBV20-1 to TRBJ2-3; 7 nucleotides match TRBD1. Looked up from germline, CDR1 is DFQATT and CDR2 is SNEGSKA (reference sequence). This CDR3 spans 14 amino acids. CDR3 in amino acids: CSAVVLGGKDTQYF. CDR3 nucleotide sequence: TGTAGTGCTGTCGTTTTAGGGGGCAAAGATACGCAGTATTTT.

Remarks on this clonotype: Germline and junction disagree at one end, which may indicate a read error. The CDR3 DNA sequence: TGCAGCGCTCAGACAGGGGCGGGTAGCACAGATACGCTGTATTTT. Protein product: CSAQTGAGSTDTLYF. The rearrangement joins TRBV29-1 to TRBJ2-3; 8 nucleotides agree with TRBD1. This CDR3 contains 15 residues. Per germline, CDR1 SQVTM and CDR2 ANQGSEA.

On this clonotype: One end of the junction is discordant with germline, which a read error may explain. The chain couples TRBV6-1 to TRBJ1-6; D is uncertain. This CDR3 region has 15 residues. Germline lookup yields CDR1 MNHNS and CDR2 SASEGT. The CDR3 DNA sequence: TGTGCCAGCAGTGTAGCGAGGGTTAGGGATTCACCCCTCCATTTT. This translates into CASSVARVRDSPLHF.